The clone carrying this T cell receptor beta chain showed up just a few times. Compared with germline, one end of the junction differs, possibly owing to a read error. The data are from a study of Graves' ophthalmopathy and Graves' hyperthyroidism. Across the whole study: Peripheral blood was obtained at first diagnosis, ahead of any treatment.

All donors with ophthalmopathy were recorded as having moderate-to-severe activity, CAS ≥3, NOSPECS ≥4 and a duration under 3 months. In this cohort, patients with other autoimmune diseases, uncontrolled infections, pregnancy or lactation were excluded. The PBMCs used were ones drawn from about 9.2 ml of fresh peripheral blood. CDR3 length: 16 residues. Germline CDR1 reads SNHLY; CDR2 reads FYNNEI. The sequenced template was RNA, covering the TCR beta CDR3 region. RT-PCR was first run with HTBI primers, then multiplex PCR in a second round. A single record per CDR3 protein comes from TCRdb applying MiXCR to the multiplex PCR reads. Of 340,000 or so distinct CDR3 sequences in the sample, about a sixth were seen once.

The rearrangement uses TRBV2 and TRBJ2-5; 7 bases are shared with TRBD1. Sequenced: peripheral blood. The TCR originated in an adult man with Graves' ophthalmopathy. This chain's CDR3 is CASSECRGLVQETQYF. The CDR3 DNA sequence: TGTGCCAGCAGTGAATGTAGGGGGCTTGTCCAAGAGACTCAGTACTTC.